The entry that follows covers one T cell receptor beta chain sequence. As yet, its antigen is unknown. The protocol was immunoSEQ multiplex PCR, while the TCRdb copy is restricted to in-frame clones and leaves out a portion. The sample lists some 40,000 clones, around 80% occurring once. This sample stems from a study of T cell responses to AZD1222 COVID-19 vaccine. At the level of the study: The analysis combined second doses at about 4 or about 12 weeks. Study-wide points: Recipients of AZD1222 seropositive at baseline numbered only 6 or 7. Clonal diversity was possibly underestimated, and white British individuals and females predominated among donors.

The length of the CDR3 is 15 residues. Germline V gives CDR1 SEHNR, CDR2 FQNEAQ (reference sequence). V was cut by 5 bases and J by 2 bases, with 16 bases left in between. This clonotype originated in an adult in good health. The sequences come from peripheral blood, collected on day 0 of AZD1222 vaccination. The chain has TRBV7-9 and TRBJ2-7, with D possibly matching TRBD1 (6 bases). The CDR3 DNA reads as TGTGCCAGCAGCACTTCGCCGGGACAAGCCTACGAGCAGTACTTC. Residues: CASSTSPGQAYEQYF.